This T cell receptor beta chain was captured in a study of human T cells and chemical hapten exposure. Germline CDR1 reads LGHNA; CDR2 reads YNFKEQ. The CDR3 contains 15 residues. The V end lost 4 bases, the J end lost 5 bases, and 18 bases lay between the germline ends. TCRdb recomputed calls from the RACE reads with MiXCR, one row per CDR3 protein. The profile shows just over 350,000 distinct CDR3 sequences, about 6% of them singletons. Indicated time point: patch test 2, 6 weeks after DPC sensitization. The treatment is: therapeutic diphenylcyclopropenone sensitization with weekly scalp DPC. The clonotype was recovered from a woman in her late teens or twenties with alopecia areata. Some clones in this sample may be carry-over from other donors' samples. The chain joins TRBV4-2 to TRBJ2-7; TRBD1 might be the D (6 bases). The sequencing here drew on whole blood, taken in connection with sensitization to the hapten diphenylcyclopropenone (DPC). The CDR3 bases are TGTGCCAGCAGCCCGCCGGGGACAATCTCTAACGAGCAGTACTTC. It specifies CASSPPGTISNEQYF.